What follows are 18 T cell receptor beta chains derived from one specimen sequenced in a study of early T cells in non-severe SARS-CoV-2 infection. Using its own MiXCR run on the 5' RACE reads, TCRdb lists one record per CDR3 protein. The table shows 95,000 to 120,000 distinct CDR3 sequences, with 9% to 14% occurring only once. Sequencing input: whole blood. The receptors shown here come from an adult who was a healthcare worker with PCR-confirmed SARS-CoV-2 infection or an uninfected control (not recorded which).

The rearrangement links TRBV5-4 to TRBJ2-7; D is perhaps TRBD2 (6 bases). The CDR3 sequence is 13 residues long. Germline loops: CDR1 SGHNT, CDR2 YYREEE (reference sequence). Trimming shortened V by 2 bases and J by 6 bases, and 12 bases separated the two germline ends. CDR3 coding DNA: TGTGCCAGCAGCTTCCGGGGGTCCGGCGAGCAGTACTTC. Translating gives CASSFRGSGEQYF.

The chain combines TRBV15 with TRBJ2-5, with D hard to call. Trimming pared 0 bases from V and 5 bases from J, leaving 19 bases between. CDR3 length equals 17 residues. CDR1 LNHNV and CDR2 YYDKDF come from the germline V gene (reference sequence). The CDR3 coding sequence is TGTGCCACCAGCAGAGATGAGGTAGTCTCTTCCAGGGAGACCCAGTACTTC. Its translation: CATSRDEVVSSRETQYF.

This chain joins TRBV6-6 and TRBJ2-5, with 7 bases identical to TRBD2. Germline values: CDR1 MNHNY, CDR2 SVGAGI (reference sequence). The CDR3 spans 15 residues. Trimming at V came to 11 bases and at J to 5 bases, leaving 17 bases not matched to a gene. The CDR3 DNA follows: TGTGCCGGGAAGGGCGCGGGAGCAGGAGAGGAGACCCAGTACTTC. This sequence encodes CAGKGAGAGEETQYF.

The rearrangement links TRBV6-2 or TRBV6-3 to TRBJ2-4; D may be TRBD1 (6 bases). Trimming removed 2 bases from V and 1 base from J, with 15 bases in between. The CDR3 consists of 17 residues. Germline CDR1 and CDR2: MNHEY and SVGEGT. The CDR3 is CASSYKSGEVAKNIQYF. Written as DNA, the CDR3 is TGTGCCAGCAGTTACAAGTCAGGGGAAGTCGCCAAAAACATTCAGTACTTC.

The chain is built from TRBV19 and TRBJ1-2; 7 nucleotides match TRBD1. Germline CDR1 is LNHDA and CDR2 is SQIVND (reference sequence). The CDR3 totals 14 residues. Trimming took 5 bases from V and 3 from J; bases not matched to a gene: 6. CDR3 sequence reads: CASSASGTDYGYTF. CDR3 DNA: TGTGCCAGTAGTGCCTCCGGGACAGACTATGGCTACACCTTC.

V is TRBV3-1 and J is TRBJ2-5; D not resolved. Trimming took off 4 bases at V and 4 bases at J, with 16 bases between the two ends. The CDR3 runs 15 residues. Germline CDR1 and CDR2: LGHDT and YNNKEL (reference sequence). CDR3 in amino acids: CASSPARGMAETQYF. The CDR3 DNA reads as TGTGCCAGCAGCCCGGCGCGTGGTATGGCAGAGACCCAGTACTTC.

CDR3 in amino acids: CASSASWSSYEQYF. In nucleotides, the CDR3 is TGTGCCAGCAGTGCTTCATGGAGCTCCTACGAGCAGTACTTC. This sequence joins TRBV6-5 and TRBJ2-7, with D uncertain. The CDR3 extends over 14 amino acids. Germline V gives CDR1 MNHEY, CDR2 SVGAGI. The V gene lost 5 bases and the J gene lost 0 bases, with 11 bases spanning the gap.

This clonotype was counted many times. This chain links TRBV3-1 with TRBJ1-5; no clear D. The CDR3 has 14 residues. Germline V gene sequence: CDR1 LGHDT, CDR2 YNNKEL (reference sequence). V lost 1 base, J lost 4 bases, and 8 bases lay in between. The CDR3 coding sequence is TGTGCCAGCAGCCAAGGAGGGTTAAATCAGCCCCAGCATTTT. Protein sequence: CASSQGGLNQPQHF.

This clonotype was counted ten times or more. J is TRBJ2-1 and V is TRBV5-6; D is unclear. Germline V gene lookup returns CDR1 SGHDT and CDR2 YYEEEE. The CDR3 extends over 15 amino acids. V was shortened by 4 bases and J by 8 bases, with 19 bases between the two germline ends. CDR3 region: CASSLPSPVGDEQFF. The CDR3 bases are TGTGCCAGCAGCCTGCCGAGCCCGGTAGGAGATGAGCAGTTCTTC.

This clonotype has at least ten counts. The chain recombines TRBV18 with TRBJ1-5, with TRBD1 as a possible D gene (5 bases). CDR3 length: 15 amino acids. Looked up from germline, CDR1 is KGHSH and CDR2 is LQKENI. Between the trimmed V and J ends, which lost 2 bases and 2 bases, there was a span of 10 bases. The CDR3 spells CASSPGAVGNQPQHF. CDR3 DNA: TGTGCCAGCTCACCAGGGGCGGTCGGCAATCAGCCCCAGCATTTT.

This clonotype has only a few counts. The chain uses TRBV7-9 and TRBJ2-2; the D is unclear. The CDR3 totals 15 residues. In germline, CDR1 is SEHNR, CDR2 FQNEAQ (reference sequence). Trimming cost V 1 base and J 3 bases, with 9 bases left between them. CDR3 sequence: CASSLGRADTGELFF. CDR3 coding DNA: TGTGCCAGCAGCTTAGGCCGGGCGGACACCGGGGAGCTGTTTTTT.

Only a few counts were recorded for this clonotype. This chain uses TRBV7-9 with TRBJ2-7, with D perhaps TRBD2 (6 bases). CDR1 and CDR2 from the germline V gene are SEHNR and FQNEAQ (reference sequence). CDR3 size: 13 residues. The ends were cut back, 3 bases at V and 2 bases at J, with 8 bases in the middle. The CDR3 is CASSLRDAYEQYF. The CDR3, as DNA: TGTGCCAGCAGCTTGCGGGACGCCTACGAGCAGTACTTC.

This clonotype has just a few counts. The chain combines TRBV3-1 with TRBJ1-1; no clear D. This CDR3 comprises 11 residues. The V gene lost 5 bases and the J gene lost 8 bases, with 9 bases spanning the gap. Germline lookup yields CDR1 LGHDT and CDR2 YNNKEL (reference sequence). CDR3 DNA: TGTGCCAGCAGCACTCGGAGAGAAGCTTTCTTT. It encodes CASSTRREAFF.

This clonotype showed up many times. This rearrangement joins TRBV7-9 to TRBJ1-6, with no clear D. This CDR3 spans 15 amino acids. CDR1 SEHNR and CDR2 FQNEAQ come from the germline V gene (reference sequence). V lost 5 bases, J lost 0 bases, and 8 bases lay in between. The CDR3 sequence: CASSHEGSYNSPLHF. The CDR3 DNA sequence: TGTGCCAGCAGCCACGAGGGCTCCTATAATTCACCCCTCCACTTT. The variable domain in full, with the rest retrieved from reference TRBV7-9 and TRBJ1-6, is DTGVSQNPRHKITKRGQNVTFRCDPISEHNRLYWYRQTLGQGPEFLTYFQNEAQLEKSRLLSDRFSAERPKGSFSTLEIQRTEQGDSAMYLCASSHEGSYNSPLHFGNGTRLTVT.

V usage is TRBV14 and J usage is TRBJ2-2, with 8 bases aligning to TRBD1. J gave up 4 bases and V 3 bases, and 4 bases lay outside the gene matches. CDR3 size: 15 residues. CDR1 is SGHDN, CDR2 FVKESK, per germline. The CDR3 DNA reads TGTGCCAGCAGCCAGGAGACAGGGGTCACCGGGGAGCTGTTTTTT. It encodes CASSQETGVTGELFF.

This clonotype was counted at least ten times. V usage is TRBV4-1 and J usage is TRBJ2-5; TRBD1 might be the D (7 bases). The ends were cut back, 6 bases at V and 0 bases at J, with 14 bases in the middle. Germline V CDR1 and CDR2: MGHRA, YSYEKL. The CDR3 totals 15 residues. The DNA for the CDR3 is TGCGCCAGCAGTCAGGGGGAGCGGGACCAAGAGACCCAGTACTTC. Amino acid sequence: CASSQGERDQETQYF.

This clonotype has a handful of counts. V is TRBV20-1 and J is TRBJ2-7; possible D gene TRBD1, 6 bases. Germline loops: CDR1 DFQATT, CDR2 SNEGSKA (reference sequence). Trimming removed 2 bases at V and 1 base at J, with 12 bases between. The CDR3 totals 14 residues. CDR3 DNA: TGCAGTGCTAGAAGGGGGACCAATTCCTACGAGCAGTACTTC. Its translation: CSARRGTNSYEQYF.

CDR3 sequence (DNA): TGTGCCAGCAGCTTAGCGCGGGATTCGAACACCGGGGAGCTGTTTTTT. Protein: CASSLARDSNTGELFF. The chain uses TRBV7-9 and TRBJ2-2; tentatively, D is TRBD2 (6 bases). Looked up from germline, CDR1 is SEHNR and CDR2 is FQNEAQ (reference sequence). The CDR3 runs to 16 residues. Trimming removed 0 bases from V and 0 bases from J, with 8 bases in between.